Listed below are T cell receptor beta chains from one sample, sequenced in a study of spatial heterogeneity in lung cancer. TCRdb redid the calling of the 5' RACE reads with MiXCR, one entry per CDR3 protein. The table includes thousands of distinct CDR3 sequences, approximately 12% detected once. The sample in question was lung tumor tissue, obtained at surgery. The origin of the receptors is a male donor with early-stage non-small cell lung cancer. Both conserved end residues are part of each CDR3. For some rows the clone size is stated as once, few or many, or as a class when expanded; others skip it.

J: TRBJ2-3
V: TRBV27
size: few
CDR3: CASKKTPTDTQYF

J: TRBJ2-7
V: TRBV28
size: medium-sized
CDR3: CASSLGQGLGEQYF

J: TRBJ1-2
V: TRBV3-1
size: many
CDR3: CASSLGHDYGYTF

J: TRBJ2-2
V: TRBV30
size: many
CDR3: CAWSVQVGGTSTGELFF

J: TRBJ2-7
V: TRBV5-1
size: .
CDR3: CASSLNPSADEQYF

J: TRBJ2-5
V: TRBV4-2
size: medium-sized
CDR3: CASSPLAGGHQETQYF

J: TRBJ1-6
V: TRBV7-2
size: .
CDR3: CASSLRGAISPLHF

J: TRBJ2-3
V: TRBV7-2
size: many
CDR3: CASSLGGGPSTDTQYF

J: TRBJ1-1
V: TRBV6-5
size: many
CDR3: CASSYGGGAFF

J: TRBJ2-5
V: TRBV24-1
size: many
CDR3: CATSDPSGRQETQYF

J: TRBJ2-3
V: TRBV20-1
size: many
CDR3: CSARDPWTGSTDTQYF

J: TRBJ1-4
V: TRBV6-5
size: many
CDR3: CATSTGGSEKLFF

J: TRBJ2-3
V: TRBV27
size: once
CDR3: CASSPRGSTDTQYF

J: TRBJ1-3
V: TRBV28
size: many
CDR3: CASSLEHTSSGNTIYF

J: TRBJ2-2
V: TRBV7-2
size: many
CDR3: CASSPLQGGELFF

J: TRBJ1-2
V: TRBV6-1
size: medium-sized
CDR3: CASRPLLRLTYGYTF

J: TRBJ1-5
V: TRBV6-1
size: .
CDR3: CASSEDNQPQHF

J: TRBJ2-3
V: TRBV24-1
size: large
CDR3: CATSDPQEKKQYF

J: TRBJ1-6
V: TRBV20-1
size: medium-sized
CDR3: CSAMTNNGYGSPLHF

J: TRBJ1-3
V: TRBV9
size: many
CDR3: CASSPHTESSGNTIYF

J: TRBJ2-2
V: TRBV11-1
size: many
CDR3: CASSFGGSNTGELFF

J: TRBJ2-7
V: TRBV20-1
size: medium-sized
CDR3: CSAREGTYEQYF

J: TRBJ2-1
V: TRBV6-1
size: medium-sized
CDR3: CASSFGLADYNEQFF

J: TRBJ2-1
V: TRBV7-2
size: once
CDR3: CASSFYICSATAGTSNNEQFF

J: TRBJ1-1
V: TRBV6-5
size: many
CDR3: CASSYGALGMNTEAFF

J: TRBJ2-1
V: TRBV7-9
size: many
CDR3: CASSPSGRFRIEQFF

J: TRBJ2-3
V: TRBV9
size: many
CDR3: CASSSSPTSTDTQYF

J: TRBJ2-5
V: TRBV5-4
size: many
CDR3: CASSPGTDQETQYF

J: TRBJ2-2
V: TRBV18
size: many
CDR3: CASSPGGGPHTGELFF